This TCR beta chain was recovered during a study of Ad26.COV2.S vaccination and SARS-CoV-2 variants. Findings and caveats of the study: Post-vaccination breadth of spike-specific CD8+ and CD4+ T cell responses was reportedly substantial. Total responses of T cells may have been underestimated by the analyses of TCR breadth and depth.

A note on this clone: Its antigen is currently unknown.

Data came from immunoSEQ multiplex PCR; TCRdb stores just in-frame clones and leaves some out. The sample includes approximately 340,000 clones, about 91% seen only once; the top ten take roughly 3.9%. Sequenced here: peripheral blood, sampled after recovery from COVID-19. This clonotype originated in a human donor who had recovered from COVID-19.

CDR3 coding DNA: TGTGCCAGTAGTTCGTCAGCGGGCAATGAGCAGTTCTTC. It encodes CASSSSAGNEQFF. The chain couples TRBV19 to TRBJ2-1; D may be TRBD2 (6 bases). The CDR3 loop spans 13 amino acids. CDR1 LNHDA and CDR2 SQIVND come from the germline V gene (reference sequence). The germline V and J ends were trimmed by 5 bases and 6 bases, with 11 bases remaining between them.